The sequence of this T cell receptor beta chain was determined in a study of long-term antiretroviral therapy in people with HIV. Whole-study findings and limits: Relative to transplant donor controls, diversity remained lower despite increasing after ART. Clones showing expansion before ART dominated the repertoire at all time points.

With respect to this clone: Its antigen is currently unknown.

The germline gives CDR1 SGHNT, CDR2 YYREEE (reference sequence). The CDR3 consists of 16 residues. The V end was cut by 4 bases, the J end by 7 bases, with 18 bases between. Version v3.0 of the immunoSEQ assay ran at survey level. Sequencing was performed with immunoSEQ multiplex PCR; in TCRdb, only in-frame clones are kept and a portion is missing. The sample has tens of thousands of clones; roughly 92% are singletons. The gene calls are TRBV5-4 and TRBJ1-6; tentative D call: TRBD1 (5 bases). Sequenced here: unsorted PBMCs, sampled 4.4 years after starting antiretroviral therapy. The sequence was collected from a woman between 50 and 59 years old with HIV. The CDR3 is CASSMDGAMGNSPLHF. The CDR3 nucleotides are TGTGCCAGCAGCATGGATGGGGCAATGGGAAATTCACCCCTCCACTTT.